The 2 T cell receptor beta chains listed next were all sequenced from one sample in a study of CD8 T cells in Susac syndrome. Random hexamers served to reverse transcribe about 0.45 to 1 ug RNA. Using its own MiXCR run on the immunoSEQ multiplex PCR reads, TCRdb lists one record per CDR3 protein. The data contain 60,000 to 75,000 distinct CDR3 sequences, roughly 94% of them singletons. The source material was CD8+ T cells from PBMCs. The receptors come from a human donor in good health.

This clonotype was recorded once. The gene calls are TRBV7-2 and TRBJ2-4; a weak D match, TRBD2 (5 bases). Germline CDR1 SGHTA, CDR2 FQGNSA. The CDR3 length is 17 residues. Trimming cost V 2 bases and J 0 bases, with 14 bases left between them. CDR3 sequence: CASSLPEGPIAKNIQYF. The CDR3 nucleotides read TGTGCCAGCAGCTTACCTGAGGGTCCCATAGCCAAAAACATTCAGTACTTC. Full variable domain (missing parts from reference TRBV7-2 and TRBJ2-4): GAGVSQSPSNKVTEKGKDVELRCDPISGHTALYWYRQSLGQGLEFLIYFQGNSAPDKSGLPSDRFSAERTGGSVSTLTIQRTQQEDSAVYLCASSLPEGPIAKNIQYFGAGTRLSVL.

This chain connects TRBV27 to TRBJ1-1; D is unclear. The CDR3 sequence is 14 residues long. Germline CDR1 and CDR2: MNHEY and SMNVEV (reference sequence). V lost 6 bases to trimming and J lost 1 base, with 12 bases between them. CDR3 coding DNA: TGTGCCAGCAGCCTCGTGGGAACGAACACTGAAGCTTTCTTT. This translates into CASSLVGTNTEAFF.